The clone carrying this T cell receptor beta chain appeared once. The antigen is not known. This entry is derived from a study of T cells in Graves' hyperthyroidism and ophthalmopathy. Overall study context: At initial diagnosis, before any treatment had begun, peripheral blood was obtained.

Amplified TCR beta CDR3 regions came from RNA transcripts. TCR CDR3 regions were first amplified by RT-PCR with HTBI primers. Via MiXCR, TCRdb re-called the multiplex PCR reads, giving one row per CDR3 protein. The repertoire holds fewer than 650,000 distinct CDR3 sequences, with under 15% as singletons. Study-wide results and limits: Stable hyperthyroidism was separated from ophthalmopathy by a model based on 13 V-J features. Appearing also in blood were most of the thyroid clonotypes expanded above 0.001.

The germline V gene encodes CDR1 MNHNS and CDR2 SASEGT. The junction had 11 bases not matched to a gene; V was cut back by 5 bases and J by 5 bases. This CDR3 has 15 residues. From more than 9 ml of fresh peripheral blood, PBMCs were isolated. The sequence was obtained from a woman between 35 and 50 years old with Graves' ophthalmopathy. What was sequenced was blood. The chain employs TRBV6-1 and TRBJ1-1; 7 bases are a match to TRBD1. The CDR3 bases are TGTGCCAGCAGTCTCTTGACAGGGAGGAATACTGAAGCTTTCTTT. Translated: CASSLLTGRNTEAFF.